The 31 T cell receptor beta chains presented below share a single source sample, sequenced in a study of beta chain features in type 1 diabetes listed by TCRdb under 2018. For these receptors, no antigen is known. Receptors were amplified or captured by the immunoSEQ multiplex PCR assay. All of the isolated RNA was reverse transcribed with the High Capacity cDNA Reverse Transcription Kit, so expressed TCRB transcripts were sequenced. TCRdb took this table from immuneACCESS and kept in-frame rearrangements with V and J called. Such tables lack part of the clones; where checked against another copy, unresolved V genes explain under half of the gap, and the rest is unexplained. The sample includes 140,000 or so clones, with less than 15% observed a single time. The top ten clonotypes cover around 1.4% of the sample. Overall study outcomes, separate from this receptor: A moderate but significant shortening of TCRB CDR3 length was observed in type 1 diabetes patients in all four CD4+ subsets.

The source material was central memory CD4+ T cells from blood. The origin of the receptors is a man aged 18 to 29 with type 1 diabetes.

The V and J genes are TRBV4-2 and TRBJ2-3, with TRBD1 matching over 8 bases. The germline CDR1 and CDR2 sequences are LGHNA and YNFKEQ. Trimming removed 4 bases from V and 7 bases from J; junction bases left unmatched: 7. The length of the CDR3 is 14 residues. The CDR3 nucleotides are TGTGCCAGCAGCCTTATGACAGGGGCAAATACGCAGTATTTT. It specifies CASSLMTGANTQYF.

In this sample, this clone turned up once. The chain combines TRBV11-2 with TRBJ2-5; no clear D gene. Germline CDR1 reads SGHAT; CDR2 reads FQNNGV. Between the trimmed V and J ends, which lost 3 bases and 5 bases, there was a span of 4 bases. The CDR3 is 11 residues long. The CDR3 region is CASSFGETQYF. CDR3 nucleotide sequence: TGTGCCAGCAGCTTCGGTGAGACCCAGTACTTC.

The chain couples TRBV18 to TRBJ1-1; D remains unclear. The CDR3 spans 14 residues. Germline V CDR1 and CDR2: KGHSH, LQKENI. Deletions cut 3 bases from V and 1 base from J, with 9 bases between. The CDR3 nucleotides read TGTGCCAGCTCACCTAGTGGAGGGAACACTGAAGCTTTCTTT. It translates to CASSPSGGNTEAFF. Supplemented by reference TRBV18 and TRBJ1-1, the full variable domain reads NAGVMQNPRHLVRRRGQEARLRCSPMKGHSHVYWYRQLPEEGLKFMVYLQKENIIDESGMPKERFSAEFPKEGPSILRIQQVVRGDSAAYFCASSPSGGNTEAFFGQGTRLTVV.

This clone turned up a few times. The V call is TRBV10-2, the J call TRBJ1-2, with TRBD1 as a possible D gene (5 bases). CDR3 length equals 11 residues. Germline CDR1 is WSHSY and CDR2 is SAAADI. Trimming left V 9 bases short and J 6 bases short, with 11 bases between. The CDR3 region has the DNA TGCGCCAGTCTCAGGGACCATGGCTACACCTTC. The encoded protein is CASLRDHGYTF.

This clone was observed a handful of times. J is TRBJ1-2 and V is TRBV7-2; the D is unclear. V dropped 1 base and J dropped 0 bases, with 12 bases sitting between them. The CDR3 sequence is 16 residues long. CDR1 is SGHTA, CDR2 FQGNSA, per germline. The CDR3 reads CASSLEGIRANYGYTF. The CDR3 DNA follows: TGTGCCAGCAGCTTAGAAGGCATTCGGGCTAACTATGGCTACACCTTC.

This chain links TRBV7-3 with TRBJ1-2; weak D call: TRBD1 (5 bases). Between the trimmed V and J ends, which lost 2 bases and 2 bases, there was a span of 9 bases. The CDR3 extends over 14 amino acids. Germline loops: CDR1 SGHTA, CDR2 FQGTGA. CDR3 sequence: CASSLGGANYGYTF. The CDR3 DNA follows: TGTGCCAGCAGCTTAGGAGGGGCCAACTATGGCTACACCTTC.

This clone was seen more than once but under ten times. The chain carries TRBV29-1 and TRBJ2-2; no clear D. Per germline, CDR1 SQVTM and CDR2 ANQGSEA. CDR3 size: 13 residues. V was trimmed by 4 bases and J by 0 bases, leaving 6 bases between them. This CDR3 is CSVGPPNTGELFF. As DNA, the CDR3 is TGCAGCGTTGGACCGCCGAACACCGGGGAGCTGTTTTTT.

V gene TRBV6-5 combines with J gene TRBJ2-3; D possibly corresponds to TRBD1 (6 bases). There are 15 residues in the CDR3. Germline values: CDR1 MNHEY, CDR2 SVGAGI. Trimming cost V 0 bases and J 2 bases, with 9 bases left between them. CDR3 protein: CASSYSGQNTDTQYF. As DNA, the CDR3 is TGTGCCAGCAGTTACTCGGGACAAAACACAGATACGCAGTATTTT.

The chain couples TRBV27 to TRBJ1-1; 8 bases line up with TRBD1. Germline CDR1 reads MNHEY; CDR2 reads SMNVEV (reference sequence). The ends lost 3 bases at V and 4 bases at J; junction bases unmatched: 4. The CDR3 sequence is 14 residues long. CDR3 DNA sequence: TGTGCCAGCAGTTTCCAGGGGGCGCCCACTGAAGCTTTCTTT. Its translation is CASSFQGAPTEAFF.

The chain links TRBV30 to TRBJ1-4; weak D call: TRBD1 (5 bases). Trimming left V 3 bases short and J 7 bases short, with 15 bases between. The length of the CDR3 is 14 residues. Germline V gene data show CDR1 as GTSNPN and CDR2 as SVGIG (reference sequence). The DNA for the CDR3 is TGTGCCTGGAGGGGGGGACGGGGGATTGAAAAACTGTTTTTT. Encoded protein: CAWRGGRGIEKLFF.

The CDR3 coding sequence is TGCGCCAGCAGCGCCAGCGGGGACTCCTACAATGAGCAGTTCTTC. It yields the protein CASSASGDSYNEQFF. J is TRBJ2-1 and V is TRBV5-1, with TRBD2 identical over 7 bases. The V gene end was trimmed by 4 bases and the J gene end by 0 bases; junction bases not matched to a gene: 4. The CDR3 is 15 residues long. CDR1 and CDR2 (germline): SGHRS, YFSETQ.

This chain joins TRBV11-1 and TRBJ1-6, with TRBD1 matching over 9 bases. With V trimmed by 4 bases and J by 8 bases, 6 bases remained unmatched. The CDR3 spans 15 residues. Per germline, CDR1 SGHAT and CDR2 FQDESV (reference sequence). Here the CDR3 reads CASSYRGQGDSPLHF. The CDR3 DNA is TGTGCCAGCAGCTATAGGGGACAGGGAGATTCACCCCTCCACTTT.

The chain employs TRBV5-4 and TRBJ2-5, with a tentative D call TRBD1 (6 bases). Trimming left V 7 bases short and J 2 bases short, with 12 bases between. Germline assignment: CDR1 SGHNT and CDR2 YYREEE (reference sequence). The CDR3 runs 13 residues. The CDR3 here is CASGPGEQETQYF. The CDR3 nucleotides read TGTGCCAGCGGACCAGGGGAGCAAGAGACCCAGTACTTC.

This clone was detected a few times. The J gene is TRBJ2-3, the V gene TRBV7-9; 7 bases map to TRBD1. The CDR3 loop spans 15 amino acids. V shed 5 bases and J 2 bases; nucleotides not matched to a gene: 7. Germline CDR1 is SEHNR and CDR2 is FQNEAQ (reference sequence). CDR3 sequence reads: CASSVAGGNTDTQYF. The CDR3 DNA follows: TGTGCCAGCAGCGTTGCAGGGGGAAACACAGATACGCAGTATTTT. The variable domain in full, completed from reference TRBV7-9 and TRBJ2-3, reads DTGVSQNPRHKITKRGQNVTFRCDPISEHNRLYWYRQTLGQGPEFLTYFQNEAQLEKSRLLSDRFSAERPKGSFSTLEIQRTEQGDSAMYLCASSVAGGNTDTQYFGPGTRLTVL.

This clone was seen at least ten times. This chain uses TRBV9 with TRBJ1-4; D is perhaps TRBD1 (5 bases). Between the trimmed V and J ends, which lost 0 bases and 7 bases, there was a span of 19 bases. The germline V gene encodes CDR1 SGDLS and CDR2 YYNGEE. This CDR3 has 17 residues. The CDR3 nucleotides read TGTGCCAGCAGCGTAGTACCAAACCCAGGGATGGGTGAAAAACTGTTTTTT. It specifies CASSVVPNPGMGEKLFF. Based on the CDR3 plus reference TRBV9 and TRBJ1-4, the full variable domain is DSGVTQTPKHLITATGQRVTLRCSPRSGDLSVYWYQQSLDQGLQFLIQYYNGEERAKGNILERFSAQQFPDLHSELNLSSLELGDSALYFCASSVVPNPGMGEKLFFGSGTQLSVL.

There are a few counts of this clone. The chain employs TRBV28 and TRBJ2-1; 7 bases are a match to TRBD2. Germline assignment: CDR1 MDHEN and CDR2 SYDVKM. J lost 6 bases, V lost 1 base, and 6 bases had no gene match. The CDR3 extends over 15 amino acids. CDR3 nucleotide sequence: TGTGCCAGCAGTTTATCGACTAGCATCGGCAATGAGCAGTTCTTC. Translated, it gives CASSLSTSIGNEQFF.

The rearrangement uses TRBV5-1 and TRBJ2-1; tentative D call: TRBD1 (6 bases). The germline CDR1 and CDR2 sequences are SGHRS and YFSETQ. The CDR3 covers 16 residues. V lost 0 bases and J lost 0, with 10 bases in between. Written as DNA, the CDR3 is TGCGCCAGCAGCTTGGTTGGACAGAGCTCCTACAATGAGCAGTTCTTC. Translation: CASSLVGQSSYNEQFF.

The chain is built from TRBV29-1 and TRBJ1-2; 8 positions match TRBD1. The CDR3 totals 13 residues. Trimming removed 5 bases from V and 6 bases from J; junction bases left unmatched: 8. CDR1 and CDR2 (germline): SQVTM, ANQGSEA. CDR3 bases: TGCAGCGTTTATTTACAGGGGGGAAATGGCTACACCTTC. Translated, it gives CSVYLQGGNGYTF.

The V and J genes are TRBV28 and TRBJ2-7; D gene ambiguous. Germline V gene data show CDR1 as MDHEN and CDR2 as SYDVKM. The CDR3 is made up of 13 amino acids. The V and J ends lost 3 bases and 3 bases respectively, with 9 bases between them. For the CDR3, the DNA is TGTGCCAGCAGTTTTATCTCTGACTACGAGCAGTACTTC. This codes for CASSFISDYEQYF.

The DNA for the CDR3 is TGTGCCATCAGCCTCGGACAGGGAGGTACCGGGGAGCTGTTTTTT. As protein: CAISLGQGGTGELFF. V is TRBV10-3 and J is TRBJ2-2; 8 positions agree with TRBD1. V shed 6 bases, J shed 5 bases, and the junction held 8 bases outside the gene matches. Germline values: CDR1 ENHRY, CDR2 SYGVKD. This CDR3 region has 15 residues.

Only a few counts were recorded for this clone. The same CDR3 also results from other DNA sequences found in this sample. The gene calls are TRBV6-5 and TRBJ2-3; a possible D gene is TRBD1 (6 bases). The germline V gene encodes CDR1 MNHEY and CDR2 SVGAGI. The V end lost 6 bases, the J end lost 2 bases, and 12 bases lay between the germline ends. The CDR3 is made up of 14 amino acids. The CDR3: CASSRQAYTDTQYF. In DNA form, the CDR3 reads TGTGCCAGCAGCCGACAGGCCTACACAGATACGCAGTATTTT.

This clone occurred a few times. V and J are TRBV29-1 and TRBJ1-1; the D gene is possibly TRBD1 (5 bases). Germline V gene sequence: CDR1 SQVTM, CDR2 ANQGSEA. Trimming removed 4 bases from V and 2 bases from J, with 11 bases in between. The CDR3 is 13 residues long. CDR3: CSVVGGVNTEAFF. The DNA of the CDR3 is TGCAGCGTTGTTGGGGGGGTAAACACTGAAGCTTTCTTT.

This clone has only a few counts. The chain combines TRBV4-2 with TRBJ1-1; D is unclear. V dropped 0 bases and J dropped 4 bases, with 12 bases sitting between them. CDR1 is LGHNA and CDR2 is YNFKEQ in the germline V gene. This CDR3 contains 15 residues. CDR3 sequence reads: CASSQDLNTGTEAFF. The DNA of the CDR3 is TGTGCCAGCAGCCAAGATCTGAACACTGGCACTGAAGCTTTCTTT.

This clone was recorded many times. The rearrangement links TRBV30 to TRBJ2-5; TRBD2 is a possible D gene (5 bases). V lost 2 bases, J lost 4 bases, and 11 bases lay in between. CDR1 and CDR2 (germline): GTSNPN, SVGIG (reference sequence). CDR3 length equals 13 residues. CDR3 loop: CAWSLGVAETQYF. The CDR3 coding sequence is TGTGCCTGGAGTCTCGGGGTAGCAGAGACCCAGTACTTC. The full variable domain, with the rest looked up from reference TRBV30 and TRBJ2-5, is SQTIHQWPATLVQPVGSPLSLECTVEGTSNPNLYWYRQAAGRGLQLLFYSVGIGQISSEVPQNLSASRPQDRQFILSSKKLLLSDSGFYLCAWSLGVAETQYFGPGTRLLVL.

The sample holds many counts of this clone. V is TRBV20-1 and J is TRBJ1-2; D remains unclear. CDR1 DFQATT and CDR2 SNEGSKA come from the germline V gene (reference sequence). This CDR3 is built from 10 residues. The V end lost 6 bases, the J end lost 8 bases, and 10 bases lay between the germline ends. CDR3 protein: CSALGNGYTF. The CDR3 DNA is TGCAGTGCGTTAGGGAACGGCTACACCTTC.

The V and J genes are TRBV5-1 and TRBJ2-7; 9 nucleotides line up with TRBD1. The CDR3 is 14 amino acids. Trimming took 4 bases from V and 6 from J; bases not matched to a gene: 8. Per germline, CDR1 SGHRS and CDR2 YFSETQ. CDR3 sequence reads: CASSDTGTGPEQYF. The CDR3 DNA reads TGCGCCAGCAGCGATACCGGGACAGGGCCCGAGCAGTACTTC.

This clone was detected a few times. The CDR3 DNA reads TGTGCCAGCAGTTTCCGACCAGTTGAAGCTTTCTTT. Encoded protein: CASSFRPVEAFF. This chain connects TRBV28 to TRBJ1-1; D ambiguous. The CDR3 is made up of 12 amino acids. The germline V gene has CDR1 MDHEN and CDR2 SYDVKM. The V and J ends lost 3 bases and 7 bases respectively, with 9 bases between them.

This clone has at least ten counts. The chain employs TRBV7-2 and TRBJ2-5; perhaps TRBD2 as D (5 bases). The V gene lost 5 bases and the J gene lost 5 bases, with 15 bases spanning the gap. CDR1 and CDR2 (germline): SGHTA, FQGNSA. The CDR3 totals 14 residues. The CDR3 bases are TGTGCCAGCAGCCAACACCAACTAGGGGAGACCCAGTACTTC. This sequence encodes CASSQHQLGETQYF.

The table lists this clone with a few counts. The rearrangement links TRBV4-1 to TRBJ2-5; tentatively, D is TRBD2 (6 bases). The end of the DNA is better explained by TRBJ2-7, so the J call may be wrong. This CDR3 contains 14 residues. The germline CDR1 and CDR2 sequences are MGHRA and YSYEKL. This chain's CDR3 is CASSRTDYNYEQYF. Written as DNA, the CDR3 is TGCGCCAGCAGCCGAACGGACTACAACTACGAGCAGTACTTC.

V usage is TRBV10-3 and J usage is TRBJ1-6; tentative D call: TRBD1 (5 bases). Germline CDR1 and CDR2: ENHRY and SYGVKD. CDR3 length equals 13 residues. Trimming took off 7 bases at V and 8 bases at J, with 12 bases between the two ends. The CDR3 DNA follows: TGTGCCATCACCGGGACGTCGGATTCACCCCTCCACTTT. Protein: CAITGTSDSPLHF.

The chain employs TRBV10-3 and TRBJ2-7; no reliable D call. With 6 bases removed from V and 2 bases from J, the gap between germline ends came to 11 bases. Germline V gene sequence: CDR1 ENHRY, CDR2 SYGVKD. This CDR3 spans 13 amino acids. The CDR3 DNA reads TGTGCCATCAGGGAAGGGTCAACCTACGAGCAGTACTTC. It codes for CAIREGSTYEQYF.